Below, 28 T cell receptor beta chains from the same sample are listed, as sequenced in a study of T-cell memory formation after mild COVID-19 (dated by TCRdb to the early 2020s). Library prep was done by 5' RACE. TCRdb shows the sequencer as Illumina NovaSeq 6000. TCRdb trimmed public reads at Q25 via fastp, called clones via MiXCR and kept in-frame beta chains. Rows are combined by CDR3 protein, so each entry shows the most common genes and DNA. In all, the sample holds roughly 450,000 distinct CDR3 sequences, and 15% to 20% of those were seen once. The ten largest account for more than 9% of the sample. What was sequenced was PBMCs or a T cell subset sorted from them (not recorded which). These receptors were collected from an adult woman who had mild COVID-19 (a few samples of this study predate the infection). The sample titles of this study are shuffled in the database, so cell type and time point are left out; the donor was told from shared clones.

The V and J genes are TRBV27 and TRBJ2-7; 8 bases are a match to TRBD2. The ends lost 5 bases at V and 2 bases at J; junction bases unmatched: 11. Germline CDR1 reads MNHEY; CDR2 reads SMNVEV (reference sequence). This CDR3 comprises 16 residues. In DNA form, the CDR3 reads TGTGCCAGCAGTCCAGCCCGGCTAGCGGGCACCTACGAGCAGTACTTC. It specifies CASSPARLAGTYEQYF.

This chain connects TRBV4-2 to TRBJ1-1, with 7 bases aligning to TRBD1. The V and J ends lost 4 bases and 5 bases, in that order; junction bases with no gene match: 7. The CDR3 length is 14 residues. Germline loops: CDR1 LGHNA, CDR2 YNFKEQ. As DNA, the CDR3 is TGTGCCAGCAGCCTGTCAGACAGGGAGACTGAAGCTTTCTTT. Its protein product is CASSLSDRETEAFF.

The chain couples TRBV24-1 to TRBJ2-6, with 8 nucleotides matching TRBD1. J gave up 3 bases and V 9 bases, and 9 bases lay outside the gene matches. CDR1 and CDR2 (germline): KGHDR, SFDVKD. This CDR3 has 16 amino acids. Written as DNA, the CDR3 is TGTGCCACCGGACAGGGATCAGTTGGTGGGGCCAACGTCCTGACTTTC. Translating it yields CATGQGSVGGANVLTF.

With respect to this clonotype: One junction end disagrees with the germline gene, perhaps due to a read error. The gene calls are TRBV9 and TRBJ2-1, with TRBD2 matching 14 bases. The CDR3 totals 15 residues. In germline, CDR1 is SGDLS, CDR2 YYNGEE. The CDR3 sequence: CASSGGLAGVNEKFF. In nucleotides, the CDR3 is TGTGCCAGCAGCGGGGGACTAGCGGGAGTCAATGAGAAGTTCTTC.

This clonotype was observed many times. The chain employs TRBV3-1 and TRBJ2-1; perhaps TRBD2 as D (5 bases). Germline CDR1 reads LGHDT; CDR2 reads YNNKEL (reference sequence). CDR3 size: 14 residues. Trimming shortened V by 7 bases and J by 5 bases, and 15 bases separated the two germline ends. In DNA, the CDR3 is TGTGCCAGCACCCCGTTACGGGGAAACAATGAGCAGTTCTTC. Residues: CASTPLRGNNEQFF.

The V gene is TRBV2, the J gene TRBJ1-2; perhaps TRBD1 as D (5 bases). The V end lost 4 bases, the J end lost 1 base, and 10 bases lay between the germline ends. Per germline, CDR1 SNHLY and CDR2 FYNNEI. The CDR3 length is 14 residues. The CDR3 sequence: CASSGQTNNYGYTF. The CDR3 coding sequence is TGTGCCAGCAGTGGACAGACCAATAACTATGGCTACACCTTC.

This clonotype turned up a few times. The chain combines TRBV24-1 with TRBJ2-3; 14 nucleotides line up with TRBD2. V lost 3 bases, J lost 5 bases, and 3 bases stayed unmatched. CDR3 length equals 16 residues. Looked up from germline, CDR1 is KGHDR and CDR2 is SFDVKD. The CDR3 nucleotides read TGTGCCACCAGTGATCCGGGACTAGCGGGAGTAGATACGCAGTATTTT. It yields the protein CATSDPGLAGVDTQYF.

This clonotype showed up just a few times. The chain carries TRBV4-2 and TRBJ1-1, with a tentative D call TRBD1 (6 bases). Per the germline V gene, CDR1 is LGHNA and CDR2 is YNFKEQ. Trimming shortened V by 0 bases and J by 4 bases, and 18 bases separated the two germline ends. CDR3 length: 17 residues. CDR3 region: CASSQEVTGRIFTEAFF. DNA for the CDR3: TGTGCCAGCAGCCAAGAAGTTACAGGGAGGATTTTCACTGAAGCTTTCTTT.

The chain is built from TRBV20-1 and TRBJ2-1; 12 positions match TRBD2. V shed 3 bases and J 3 bases; nucleotides not matched to a gene: 6. Looked up from germline, CDR1 is DFQATT and CDR2 is SNEGSKA (reference sequence). The CDR3 runs to 16 residues. The CDR3 spells CSARGSLAGGYNEQFF. The DNA for the CDR3 is TGCAGTGCTAGGGGTTCACTAGCGGGGGGCTACAATGAGCAGTTCTTC.

Remarks on this clonotype: The junction shows a germline mismatch at one end, possibly a read error. V is TRBV5-1 and J is TRBJ2-1; no clear D. The CDR3 covers 15 residues. Germline V lookup: CDR1 SGHRS, CDR2 YFSETQ. The CDR3: CASRLEDNAYNEQFF. Here the CDR3 DNA reads TGCGCCAGCAGATTGGAAGATAATGCCTACAATGAGCAGTTCTTC.

The chain recombines TRBV5-5 with TRBJ2-3; D unclear. V lost 4 bases, J lost 2 bases, and 20 bases lay in between. The CDR3 sequence is 17 residues long. Germline CDR1 is SGHKS and CDR2 is YYEKEE (reference sequence). The DNA of the CDR3 is TGTGCCAGCAGCCCTGGGCGTTTATCAGGCCTCACAGATACGCAGTATTTT. Encoded protein: CASSPGRLSGLTDTQYF. Complete variable domain (other parts from reference TRBV5-5 and TRBJ2-3): DAGVTQSPTHLIKTRGQQVTLRCSPISGHKSVSWYQQVLGQGPQFIFQYYEKEERGRGNFPDRFSARQFPNYSSELNVNALLLGDSALYLCASSPGRLSGLTDTQYFGPGTRLTVL.

V gene TRBV7-2 combines with J gene TRBJ2-3; D gene unclear. Germline values: CDR1 SGHTA, CDR2 FQGNSA. The V and J ends lost 4 bases and 6 bases respectively, with 11 bases between them. The CDR3 runs to 13 residues. CDR3 loop: CASSYKAWDTQYF. Here the CDR3 DNA reads TGTGCCAGCAGCTATAAAGCGTGGGATACGCAGTATTTT.

This clonotype was observed a handful of times. The chain has TRBV7-2 and TRBJ2-1; 9 bases fit TRBD2. Germline CDR1 is SGHTA and CDR2 is FQGNSA. V gave up 4 bases and J gave up 0 bases; unmatched junction bases: 7. This CDR3 has 17 amino acids. CDR3 nucleotide sequence: TGTGCCAGCAGCTATACTAGCGGGTTTAGCTCCTACAATGAGCAGTTCTTC. This gives the protein CASSYTSGFSSYNEQFF. Using reference TRBV7-2 and TRBJ2-1 for the parts outside the CDR3, the full variable domain is GAGVSQSPSNKVTEKGKDVELRCDPISGHTALYWYRQSLGQGLEFLIYFQGNSAPDKSGLPSDRFSAERTGGSVSTLTIQRTQQEDSAVYLCASSYTSGFSSYNEQFFGPGTRLTVL.

V usage is TRBV9 and J usage is TRBJ2-3; 7 nucleotides agree with TRBD1. V lost 4 bases, J lost 5 bases, and 13 bases stayed unmatched. The CDR3 consists of 16 residues. The germline gives CDR1 SGDLS, CDR2 YYNGEE. CDR3 loop: CASSRGPSLSVDTQYF. Written as DNA, the CDR3 is TGTGCCAGCAGCAGGGGGCCCTCCTTATCGGTAGATACGCAGTATTTT.

The rearrangement links TRBV7-2 to TRBJ2-1; 7 positions match TRBD1. Losses at the gene ends were 4 bases for V and 4 bases for J; bases not matched to a gene: 4. The CDR3 covers 14 residues. The germline V gene has CDR1 SGHTA and CDR2 FQGNSA. CDR3 protein: CASSSGQRYNEQFF. Here the CDR3 DNA reads TGTGCCAGCAGCTCGGGACAGAGATACAATGAGCAGTTCTTC.

The rearrangement joins TRBV12-3 or TRBV12-4 to TRBJ1-2, with TRBD1 matching over 8 bases. This CDR3 comprises 13 residues. The J segment lost 2 bases and the V segment lost 7 bases, leaving 3 bases of the junction unmatched. The CDR3 DNA follows: TGTGCCAGCACCCGGGACAGGAACTATGGCTACACCTTC. It is translated as CASTRDRNYGYTF.

The table lists this clonotype with a few counts. The chain joins TRBV6-5 to TRBJ1-1; TRBD1 agrees at 11 bases. The CDR3 is 14 residues long. Germline lookup yields CDR1 MNHEY and CDR2 SVGAGI. J gave up 7 bases and V 2 bases, and 3 bases lay outside the gene matches. DNA of the CDR3: TGTGCCAGCAGTTACGCCGGGACAGGGGGTGAAGCTTTCTTT. It specifies CASSYAGTGGEAFF.

Only a few counts were recorded for this clonotype. The chain carries TRBV10-3 and TRBJ2-3; either TRBD1 or TRBD2 may fit D (6 bases each). V was pared by 8 bases and J by 3 bases, with 18 bases between. The CDR3 consists of 15 residues. Germline V gives CDR1 ENHRY, CDR2 SYGVKD. The CDR3 spells CAIDGGGIGTDTQYF. In DNA form, the CDR3 reads TGTGCCATCGACGGGGGCGGGATCGGTACAGATACGCAGTATTTT.

V is TRBV19 and J is TRBJ2-2, with TRBD1 identical over 11 bases. V dropped 3 bases and J dropped 5; count of bases not matched to a gene: 2. Germline values: CDR1 LNHDA, CDR2 SQIVND (reference sequence). The CDR3 length is 15 residues. The CDR3 protein is CASSMGQGGTGELFF. The CDR3 DNA sequence: TGTGCCAGTAGTATGGGACAGGGGGGAACCGGGGAGCTGTTTTTT.

In its sample, this clonotype was seen a few times. V usage is TRBV12-3 or TRBV12-4 and J usage is TRBJ2-1; D tentatively fits TRBD1 or TRBD2 (5 bases each). V was trimmed by 5 bases and J by 7 bases, leaving 15 bases between them. The CDR3 spans 14 residues. CDR3 bases: TGTGCCAGCAGTAGGACGGGGCACCAAAATGAGCAGTTCTTC. Its protein is CASSRTGHQNEQFF.

The sample holds a few counts of this clonotype. This chain links TRBV20-1 with TRBJ2-3, with TRBD2 matching over 15 bases. CDR3 length: 17 residues. The germline V gene encodes CDR1 DFQATT and CDR2 SNEGSKA (reference sequence). The ends lost 5 bases at V and 6 bases at J; junction bases unmatched: 12. CDR3 in amino acids: CSAQGWGLAGGRDTQYF. In nucleotides, the CDR3 is TGCAGTGCTCAGGGCTGGGGACTAGCGGGGGGTCGGGATACGCAGTATTTT.

V is TRBV6-5 and J is TRBJ1-3, with D hard to call. CDR3 length: 17 amino acids. Germline V CDR1 and CDR2: MNHEY, SVGAGI. V was cut by 6 bases and J by 0 bases, with 18 bases left in between. The chain's CDR3 is CASRGPRGTTSGNTIYF. CDR3 DNA: TGTGCCAGCAGGGGCCCGCGTGGAACAACCTCTGGAAACACCATATATTTT.

The V call is TRBV10-3, the J call TRBJ2-7; 10 bases map to TRBD2. Germline lookup yields CDR1 ENHRY and CDR2 SYGVKD. The CDR3 loop spans 14 amino acids. V shed 7 bases, J shed 2 bases, and the junction held 5 bases outside the gene matches. The CDR3 loop reads CAITRTSGTYEQYF. For the CDR3, the DNA is TGTGCCATCACTAGGACTAGCGGAACCTACGAGCAGTACTTC.

The rearrangement joins TRBV28 to TRBJ1-1; weak D call: TRBD1 (5 bases). Trimming took off 6 bases at V and 5 bases at J, with 16 bases between the two ends. The CDR3 is 14 amino acids. Germline V gene lookup returns CDR1 MDHEN and CDR2 SYDVKM. The CDR3 loop is CASRAGGVSTEAFF. In DNA, the CDR3 is TGTGCCAGCAGAGCGGGGGGGGTTAGTACTGAAGCTTTCTTT. Together with reference TRBV28 and TRBJ1-1, the CDR3 gives the full variable domain: DVKVTQSSRYLVKRTGEKVFLECVQDMDHENMFWYRQDPGLGLRLIYFSYDVKMKEKGDIPEGYSVSREKKERFSLILESASTNQTSMYLCASRAGGVSTEAFFGQGTRLTVV.

The V and J genes are TRBV20-1 and TRBJ2-5; TRBD2 matches 9 bases. CDR1 DFQATT and CDR2 SNEGSKA come from the germline V gene (reference sequence). The CDR3 extends over 15 amino acids. J lost 5 bases, V lost 0 bases, and 7 bases had no gene match. CDR3 coding DNA: TGCAGTGCTAGAGATCACCAAAGCGGGGGGGAGACCCAGTACTTC. This codes for CSARDHQSGGETQYF.

The V gene is TRBV12-3 or TRBV12-4, the J gene TRBJ2-7; D not certain. The CDR3 is made up of 16 amino acids. Trimming shortened V by 3 bases and J by 1 base, and 16 bases separated the two germline ends. CDR3 sequence (DNA): TGTGCCAGCAGTTTGAGCCAGCCCCACCTGTCCTACGAGCAGTACTTC. Translating gives CASSLSQPHLSYEQYF.

The chain combines TRBV5-1 with TRBJ2-5, with D possibly called TRBD1 or TRBD2 (6 bases each). The length of the CDR3 is 17 residues. V lost 6 bases and J 4 bases, leaving 25 bases between the germline ends. CDR1 and CDR2 from the germline V gene are SGHRS and YFSETQ. DNA of the CDR3: TGCGCCAGCAACGTTGGAGCAGGAGGGGGTCCGGGAGAGACCCAGTACTTC. It specifies CASNVGAGGGPGETQYF. The full variable domain, its missing parts supplied by reference TRBV5-1 and TRBJ2-5, is KAGVTQTPRYLIKTRGQQVTLSCSPISGHRSVSWYQQTPGQGLQFLFEYFSETQRNKGNFPGRFSGRQFSNSRSEMNVSTLELGDSALYLCASNVGAGGGPGETQYFGPGTRLLVL.

V and J are TRBV7-9 and TRBJ1-1, with D uncertain. Between the trimmed V and J ends, which lost 4 bases and 1 base, there was a span of 10 bases. The CDR3 sequence is 14 residues long. Per the germline V gene, CDR1 is SEHNR and CDR2 is FQNEAQ (reference sequence). CDR3 region: CASSSYTRNTEAFF. The CDR3 DNA is TGTGCCAGCAGCTCCTACACGAGGAACACTGAAGCTTTCTTT.